This entry describes one T cell receptor (beta chain). The antigen remains undetermined. This specimen belongs to a study of CD8 T cells in ankylosing spondylitis. Whole-study results and caveats: Earlier literature documents some of the motif variants in reactive arthritis synovial fluid and blood. Reportedly, significant enrichment of disease-linked clones occurred in matched ankylosing spondylitis synovial fluid. Blood of patients with ankylosing spondylitis appeared to be characterized by a TCR beta motif of several highly homologous variants. Relatively scarce in peripheral blood, disease-linked clones were CD8+.

V lost 0 bases and J lost 3, with 10 bases in between. The germline V gene has CDR1 SGHDT and CDR2 YYEEEE. The CDR3 extends over 15 amino acids. Using quantitative 5'-RACE with molecular barcodes, the authors made TCR beta libraries. Using its own MiXCR run on the 5' RACE reads, TCRdb lists one record per CDR3 protein. The sample holds under 950,000 distinct CDR3 sequences; 15% to 20% are singletons and the top ten take 15% to 20%. The sequenced sample consisted of blood, either unsorted or a sorted T cell fraction (not recorded which). The chain recombines TRBV5-6 with TRBJ2-1; the D is unclear. This clonotype was sampled from a male donor with ankylosing spondylitis. The CDR3 spells CASSLGLQNYNEQFF. The CDR3 DNA reads TGTGCCAGCAGCTTGGGGCTCCAAAACTACAATGAGCAGTTCTTC.